This is a list of T cell receptor beta chains from one sample in a study of radiation and T cells in renal cell carcinoma. Generated by immunoSEQ multiplex PCR, the TCRdb table keeps only in-frame clones and is missing some. The table has almost 50,000 clones, less than 85% seen once. This material consisted of blood, taken from a patient whose treatment included radiotherapy and nephrectomy. These receptors all come from a woman in her 70s with renal cell carcinoma. Both conserved end residues are trimmed from each CDR3.

V gene: TRBV7-8
J gene: TRBJ1-5
CDR3 protein: ASSYPGLNQPQH

V gene: TRBV27
J gene: TRBJ2-3
CDR3 protein: ASSRGLNTDTQY

V gene: TRBV2
J gene: TRBJ1-3
CDR3 protein: ASNGNRGNTIY

V gene: TRBV7-2
J gene: TRBJ2-5
CDR3 protein: ASSPQGGQETQY

V gene: TRBV4-1
J gene: TRBJ2-3
CDR3 protein: ASSQGSGSGTDTQY

V gene: TRBV5-8
J gene: TRBJ2-1
CDR3 protein: ASSLLPSWSSYNEQF

V gene: TRBV18
J gene: TRBJ1-1
CDR3 protein: ASSPAAGTEAF

V gene: TRBV7-2
J gene: TRBJ1-1
CDR3 protein: ASSLDSEAF

V gene: TRBV4-1
J gene: TRBJ1-4
CDR3 protein: ASSHRRGARATNEKLF

V gene: TRBV5-1
J gene: TRBJ2-2
CDR3 protein: ASSLAGGGPNTGELF

V gene: TRBV5-6
J gene: TRBJ1-2
CDR3 protein: ASNRGSGTANYGYT

V gene: TRBV27
J gene: TRBJ2-2
CDR3 protein: ASSLGLAGGAGELF

V gene: TRBV7-9
J gene: TRBJ2-1
CDR3 protein: ATQMGVANEQF

V gene: TRBV11-2
J gene: TRBJ1-5
CDR3 protein: ASSLEGKKPQH

V gene: TRBV7-9
J gene: TRBJ2-1
CDR3 protein: ASSEGLAAYNEQF

V gene: TRBV5-1
J gene: TRBJ2-7
CDR3 protein: ASSLAGSGSDHEQY

V gene: TRBV2
J gene: TRBJ1-1
CDR3 protein: AGGNGMNTEAF

V gene: TRBV20-1
J gene: TRBJ2-5
CDR3 protein: SAVGTQY

V gene: TRBV25-1
J gene: TRBJ2-7
CDR3 protein: ASSAVEGASYEQY

V gene: TRBV7-9
J gene: TRBJ1-2
CDR3 protein: ASSLGGFGDQGT

V gene: TRBV19
J gene: TRBJ2-3
CDR3 protein: ASSRGRVIDTQY

V gene: TRBV28
J gene: TRBJ1-1
CDR3 protein: ASRPTQGYTEAF

V gene: TRBV7-2
J gene: TRBJ2-7
CDR3 protein: ASSLSGIGTYEQY

V gene: TRBV18
J gene: TRBJ1-2
CDR3 protein: ASSLIGTLGQGSRSNYGYT

V gene: TRBV5-1
J gene: TRBJ1-1
CDR3 protein: ASSLGGQDTEAF

V gene: TRBV5-6
J gene: TRBJ2-3
CDR3 protein: ASSRTSGVRSTDTQY

V gene: TRBV4-2
J gene: TRBJ2-4
CDR3 protein: ASSQEIGIGNIQY

V gene: TRBV5-6
J gene: TRBJ2-2
CDR3 protein: ASSLGGTNTGELF

V gene: TRBV10-3
J gene: TRBJ1-2
CDR3 protein: ATEQGVGDGYT

V gene: TRBV5-1
J gene: TRBJ2-1
CDR3 protein: ASSLAGGHEQF

V gene: TRBV21-1
J gene: TRBJ1-1
CDR3 protein: ASSKGLTGAGNTEAF

V gene: TRBV5-4
J gene: TRBJ2-3
CDR3 protein: ASSLDANTQY

V gene: TRBV29-1
J gene: TRBJ2-2
CDR3 protein: SVRTSGVTGELF